The 5 T cell receptor beta chains in this list originate from one sample, sequenced in a study of shared clonotypes between healthy human individuals. TCRdb's table, derived via immunoSEQ multiplex PCR, lists solely in-frame clones and lacks some. The table lists 520,000 or so clones, approximately 79% of them singletons, with 13% in the top ten. What was sequenced was PBMCs. All receptors derive from a woman between 40 and 55 years old in good health. Some clones in this sample may be carry-over from other donors' samples.

CDR3 residues: CASSPGTGIGNTEAFF. The CDR3 nucleotides are TGTGCCAGCAGCCCAGGGACAGGGATTGGGAACACTGAAGCTTTCTTT. J is TRBJ1-1 and V is TRBV28; 9 bases are shared with TRBD1. The CDR3 spans 16 residues. Losses at the gene ends were 6 bases for V and 1 base for J; bases not matched to a gene: 9. Looked up from germline, CDR1 is MDHEN and CDR2 is SYDVKM.

The V call is TRBV13, the J call TRBJ2-7; 7 bases map to TRBD2. V was clipped by 5 bases and J by 6 bases; unmatched bases: 13. Germline V CDR1 and CDR2: PRHDT, FYEKMQ (reference sequence). CDR3 length: 15 residues. The chain's CDR3 is CASSLRGSRALEQYF. The CDR3 DNA reads TGTGCCAGCAGCCTTCGCGGGAGTAGGGCCCTCGAGCAGTACTTC.

The DNA for the CDR3 is TGTGCCCGCCAGGGGAAGTCGCCCTACGAGCAGTACTTC. It translates to CARQGKSPYEQYF. The chain links TRBV30 to TRBJ2-7; TRBD1 might be the D (6 bases). Germline V lookup: CDR1 GTSNPN, CDR2 SVGIG (reference sequence). The V end was cut by 8 bases, the J end by 2 bases, with 16 bases between. The CDR3 consists of 13 residues.

A note on this clone: Since a far larger clone is one base different, this is likely a read error. In the same sample, other DNA sequences code for this CDR3. The chain has TRBV27 and TRBJ1-1; TRBD1 is a possible D gene (6 bases). Trimming took off 5 bases at V and 0 bases at J, with 7 bases between the two ends. There are 13 residues in the CDR3. Germline CDR1 is MNHEY and CDR2 is SMNVEV (reference sequence). This CDR3 reads CASSGQLNTEAFF. The CDR3 DNA reads TGTGCCAGCAGTGGACAGCTGAACACTGAAGCTTTCTTT.

The gene calls are TRBV27 and TRBJ1-2; 8 bases align to TRBD1. Unmatched junction bases numbered 3, after V lost 6 bases and J lost 6 bases. The CDR3 is 12 amino acids. From germline, CDR1 is MNHEY and CDR2 SMNVEV (reference sequence). The CDR3 is CASRAGGNGYTF. The CDR3 DNA reads TGTGCCAGCAGGGCAGGGGGCAATGGCTACACCTTC.